These 13 T cell receptor beta chains were all obtained from the same sample, sequenced in a study of T cell responses to AZD1222 COVID-19 vaccine. Assay: immunoSEQ multiplex PCR; the TCRdb copy retains only in-frame clones and omits some. Counted here are roughly 34,000 clones, less than 90% occurring once; the ten biggest clones make up around 7%. Sequencing was performed on peripheral blood, taken on day 0 of AZD1222 vaccination. Receptors originate from an adult in good health.

This chain uses TRBV27 with TRBJ1-2; 12 positions match TRBD1. This CDR3 contains 16 residues. Trimming at V came to 1 base and at J to 4 bases, leaving 4 bases not matched to a gene. CDR1 and CDR2 (germline): MNHEY, SMNVEV (reference sequence). The CDR3 region has the DNA TGTGCCAGCAGTTTATGGGGGACAGGGGGCGTCTATGGCTACACCTTC. It is translated as CASSLWGTGGVYGYTF.

By proportion, this clone is medium-sized. The V and J genes are TRBV6-1 and TRBJ2-1; TRBD1 aligns across 11 bases. The CDR3 extends over 14 amino acids. Germline trimming cut 3 bases from V and 7 bases from J; bases unmatched to any gene: 2. Germline V lookup: CDR1 MNHNS, CDR2 SASEGT. DNA for the CDR3: TGTGCCAGCAGTGACGGGACAGGGGGGAATGAGCAGTTCTTC. It encodes CASSDGTGGNEQFF.

This chain joins TRBV5-5 and TRBJ2-1; D possibly corresponds to TRBD2 (10 bases). The CDR3 runs 18 residues. The V gene's germline CDR1 is SGHKS and CDR2 YYEKEE (reference sequence). Trimming left V 7 bases short and J 13 bases short, with 36 bases between. CDR3 nucleotide sequence: TGTGCCAGCTCCCAACCGACAGGGGGTTTAGAGCGGGAGGGGGGACAGTTCTTC. Translated, it gives CASSQPTGGLEREGGQFF. The full variable domain, with the rest looked up from reference TRBV5-5 and TRBJ2-1, is DAGVTQSPTHLIKTRGQQVTLRCSPISGHKSVSWYQQVLGQGPQFIFQYYEKEERGRGNFPDRFSARQFPNYSSELNVNALLLGDSALYLCASSQPTGGLEREGGQFFGPGTRLTVL.

The V gene is TRBV10-3, the J gene TRBJ2-2, with D possibly being TRBD1 (6 bases). Trimming removed 6 bases at V and 5 bases at J, with 10 bases between. The germline V gene has CDR1 ENHRY and CDR2 SYGVKD. This CDR3 spans 13 amino acids. The CDR3 loop reads CAISHRETGELFF. CDR3 in DNA: TGTGCCATCAGCCACAGGGAGACCGGGGAGCTGTTTTTT.

The chain uses TRBV7-6 and TRBJ1-1, with D possibly TRBD1 on 5 matching bases. The CDR3 has 14 amino acids. Trimming stripped 4 bases from V and 4 bases from J, with 13 bases between. The germline gives CDR1 SGHVS, CDR2 FNYEAQ. DNA of the CDR3: TGTGCCAGCAGCTCCCGTGGGGGGAGCACTGAAGCTTTCTTT. This translates into CASSSRGGSTEAFF.

The chain couples TRBV20-1 to TRBJ2-1; 9 bases map to TRBD1. Unmatched junction bases numbered 7, after V lost 4 bases and J lost 15 bases. CDR1 and CDR2 from the germline V gene are DFQATT and SNEGSKA (reference sequence). This CDR3 contains 11 residues. CDR3 coding DNA: TGCAGTGCTACTCGGGACAGGGCGAGGTTCTTC. Amino acids: CSATRDRARFF.

This clone was counted only a few times. The rearrangement uses TRBV12-3 or TRBV12-4 and TRBJ1-2; unclear D gene. This CDR3 is built from 13 residues. V lost 2 bases and J lost 3, with 7 bases in between. CDR3 protein: CASSLNSYYGYTF. The CDR3 bases are TGTGCCAGCAGTTTAAATTCCTACTATGGCTACACCTTC.

The chain has TRBV6-5 and TRBJ2-7; perhaps D is TRBD1 or TRBD2 (5 bases each). CDR1 and CDR2 from the germline V gene are MNHEY and SVGAGI. The CDR3 extends over 14 amino acids. Trimming removed 5 bases from V and 1 base from J, with 12 bases in between. This CDR3 is CASSRDPLSYEQYF. In DNA, the CDR3 is TGTGCCAGCAGTCGGGACCCACTTTCCTACGAGCAGTACTTC.

This chain connects TRBV7-6 to TRBJ2-1, with TRBD1 identical over 7 bases. Germline values: CDR1 SGHVS, CDR2 FNYEAQ. The CDR3 contains 16 residues. V trimming: 3 bases; J trimming: 3 bases; junction bases outside the gene matches: 8. The CDR3 loop is CASSFLTGDSYNEQFF. The CDR3 DNA follows: TGTGCCAGCAGCTTCTTAACAGGGGACAGCTACAATGAGCAGTTCTTC.

This chain uses TRBV6-4 with TRBJ2-7; no reliable D call. CDR3 length: 14 residues. V was cut by 2 bases and J by 0 bases, with 8 bases left in between. Germline-derived CDR1 and CDR2 are MRHNA and SNTAGT. In DNA, the CDR3 is TGTGCCAGCAGTGACGGGCCGGGCTCCTACGAGCAGTACTTC. Translating gives CASSDGPGSYEQYF.

The V gene is TRBV29-1, the J gene TRBJ2-1, with TRBD2 matching 7 bases. CDR3 size: 17 residues. V lost 2 bases to trimming and J lost 12 bases; unmatched junction nucleotides: 22. Germline lookup yields CDR1 SQVTM and CDR2 ANQGSEA. CDR3 amino acids: CSVEKRDRGTFNERQFF. As DNA, the CDR3 is TGCAGCGTTGAAAAGCGGGACCGAGGGACCTTCAATGAGCGGCAGTTCTTC.

The J gene is TRBJ1-2, the V gene TRBV14; TRBD1 might be the D (5 bases). V was trimmed by 4 bases and J by 1 base, leaving 13 bases between them. The length of the CDR3 is 15 residues. Germline V gene sequence: CDR1 SGHDN, CDR2 FVKESK. The CDR3 region has the DNA TGTGCCAGCAGCCGGGCGGTGGGGGTTAACTATGGCTACACCTTC. Amino acids: CASSRAVGVNYGYTF.

The V call is TRBV7-6, the J call TRBJ2-2, with 8 bases fitting TRBD2. The trim removed 0 bases at V and 2 bases at J, leaving 2 bases unmatched. CDR1 SGHVS and CDR2 FNYEAQ come from the germline V gene. This CDR3 spans 16 amino acids. The CDR3 region is CASSLAGGGNTGELFF. CDR3 sequence (DNA): TGTGCCAGCAGCTTAGCCGGGGGGGGTAACACCGGGGAGCTGTTTTTT.